The rows below give T cell receptor beta chains drawn from one sample of a study of blood T cell repertoires in COVID-19. TCRdb's copy holds only in-frame clones and misses some; the assay was immunoSEQ multiplex PCR. The data hold 50,000 to 75,000 clones, with 91% observed a single time. Sequencing was done on a sample of peripheral blood. The receptors originated from a human donor in a cohort sampled during active COVID-19. Both conserved end residues are part of each CDR3. A D gene is named only where the DNA matches it firmly. Where a row states a size, it is once, few, many or the class of an expanded clone; other rows omit it.

j_gene: TRBJ1-4
abundance: once
d_gene: NA
v_gene: TRBV28
CDR3aa: CASNSRGAPNEKLFF
CDR3nt: TGTGCCAGCAATTCTCGGGGGGCCCCTAATGAAAAACTGTTTTTT

j_gene: TRBJ2-3
abundance: NA
d_gene: NA
v_gene: TRBV19
CDR3aa: CASIGGTASTDTQYF
CDR3nt: TGTGCCAGTATCGGAGGGACAGCTAGCACAGATACGCAGTATTTT

j_gene: TRBJ1-1
abundance: NA
d_gene: NA
v_gene: TRBV25-1
CDR3aa: CASSEFGSRGEAFF
CDR3nt: TGTGCCAGCAGTGAATTTGGCAGTAGAGGTGAAGCTTTCTTT

j_gene: TRBJ1-1
abundance: NA
d_gene: NA
v_gene: TRBV7-6
CDR3aa: CASSPAGENTEAFF
CDR3nt: TGTGCCAGCAGCCCGGCGGGGGAGAACACTGAAGCTTTCTTT

j_gene: TRBJ2-3
abundance: once
d_gene: TRBD2
v_gene: TRBV5-1
CDR3aa: CASSLDSGGAGDTQYF
CDR3nt: TGCGCCAGCAGCTTGGATAGCGGGGGGGCCGGAGATACGCAGTATTTT

j_gene: TRBJ1-5
abundance: NA
d_gene: NA
v_gene: TRBV19
CDR3aa: CASGPTVSNQPQHF
CDR3nt: TGTGCCAGTGGCCCCACAGTTAGCAATCAGCCCCAGCATTTT

j_gene: TRBJ2-2
abundance: medium-sized
d_gene: TRBD2
v_gene: TRBV15
CDR3aa: CATSRAGRLAGEAGELFF
CDR3nt: TGTGCCACCAGCAGGGCGGGAAGACTAGCGGGAGAGGCCGGGGAGCTGTTTTTT

j_gene: TRBJ2-5
abundance: once
d_gene: TRBD2
v_gene: TRBV5-1
CDR3aa: CASSPGGIGETQYF
CDR3nt: TGCGCCAGCAGCCCGGGGGGGATCGGAGAGACCCAGTACTTC

j_gene: TRBJ1-1
abundance: NA
d_gene: NA
v_gene: TRBV11-2
CDR3aa: CASSLVARGTEAFF
CDR3nt: TGTGCCAGCAGCTTAGTAGCCAGGGGCACTGAAGCTTTCTTT

j_gene: TRBJ2-1
abundance: NA
d_gene: TRBD2
v_gene: TRBV19
CDR3aa: CATIPGLAGVTYNEQFF
CDR3nt: TGTGCCACTATCCCGGGACTAGCGGGAGTTACCTACAATGAGCAGTTCTTC

j_gene: TRBJ2-3
abundance: NA
d_gene: TRBD2
v_gene: TRBV11-3
CDR3aa: CASSSRTSGGNRQYF
CDR3nt: TGTGCCAGCAGCTCCCGGACTAGCGGGGGGAACCGGCAGTATTTT

j_gene: TRBJ1-5
abundance: NA
d_gene: NA
v_gene: TRBV4-1
CDR3aa: CASSQDGVPDQPQHF
CDR3nt: TGCGCCAGCAGCCAAGATGGTGTCCCGGATCAGCCCCAGCATTTT

j_gene: TRBJ1-2
abundance: NA
d_gene: NA
v_gene: TRBV3-1/TRBV3-2
CDR3aa: CASSQGRPGNYGYTF
CDR3nt: TGTGCCAGCAGCCAAGGTCGCCCGGGAAACTATGGCTACACCTTC

j_gene: TRBJ1-5
abundance: NA
d_gene: NA
v_gene: TRBV7-9
CDR3aa: CASTGTPHQPQHF
CDR3nt: TGTGCCAGCACCGGGACACCCCATCAGCCCCAGCATTTT

j_gene: TRBJ2-7
abundance: NA
d_gene: NA
v_gene: TRBV5-1
CDR3aa: CASSLLQGEQYF
CDR3nt: TGCGCCAGCAGCTTGCTTCAGGGCGAGCAGTACTTC

j_gene: TRBJ2-3
abundance: once
d_gene: NA
v_gene: TRBV2
CDR3aa: CASMTTGDTQYF
CDR3nt: TGTGCCAGCATGACTACGGGAGATACGCAGTATTTT

j_gene: TRBJ2-2
abundance: NA
d_gene: TRBD2
v_gene: TRBV4-3
CDR3aa: CASSQVVRAGGMSLFF
CDR3nt: TGCGCCAGCAGCCAAGTAGTACGAGCGGGAGGGATGTCGCTGTTTTTT

j_gene: TRBJ2-1
abundance: NA
d_gene: TRBD2
v_gene: TRBV9
CDR3aa: CASSVSSGAGVYNEQFF
CDR3nt: TGTGCCAGCAGCGTCTCGAGCGGAGCGGGAGTCTACAATGAGCAGTTCTTC

j_gene: TRBJ1-1
abundance: NA
d_gene: TRBD1
v_gene: TRBV5-1
CDR3aa: CASSTQTGIGTEAFF
CDR3nt: TGCGCCAGCAGCACCCAGACAGGGATTGGCACTGAAGCTTTCTTT

j_gene: TRBJ2-1
abundance: NA
d_gene: TRBD2
v_gene: TRBV5-1
CDR3aa: CASSKDGGAGEQFF
CDR3nt: TGCGCCAGCAGCAAAGACGGGGGGGCGGGTGAGCAGTTCTTC

j_gene: TRBJ2-3
abundance: NA
d_gene: TRBD2
v_gene: TRBV18
CDR3aa: CASSPGTSGSTDTQYF
CDR3nt: TGTGCCAGCTCACCAGGGACTAGCGGGTCCACAGATACGCAGTATTTT

j_gene: TRBJ2-3
abundance: NA
d_gene: NA
v_gene: TRBV29-1
CDR3aa: CSAHQGGDTQYF
CDR3nt: TGCAGCGCGCACCAGGGGGGCGATACGCAGTATTTT

j_gene: TRBJ2-7
abundance: NA
d_gene: NA
v_gene: TRBV21-1
CDR3aa: CASSKRAGWPYEQYF
CDR3nt: TGTGCCAGCAGCAAACGAGCAGGGTGGCCCTACGAGCAGTACTTC

j_gene: TRBJ2-7
abundance: NA
d_gene: NA
v_gene: TRBV7-6
CDR3aa: CASSLAEELGTKATGSYEQYF
CDR3nt: TGTGCCAGCAGCTTAGCGGAGGAGTTGGGAACCAAGGCCACGGGTTCCTACGAGCAGTACTTC

j_gene: TRBJ2-7
abundance: NA
d_gene: TRBD2
v_gene: TRBV10-3
CDR3aa: CAISGGGGYEQYF
CDR3nt: TGTGCCATCAGTGGGGGCGGGGGCTACGAGCAGTACTTC

j_gene: TRBJ2-3
abundance: NA
d_gene: NA
v_gene: TRBV11-2
CDR3aa: CASSLGAAQYF
CDR3nt: TGTGCCAGCAGCTTAGGGGCAGCGCAGTATTTT

j_gene: TRBJ2-2
abundance: NA
d_gene: TRBD1
v_gene: TRBV6-2/TRBV6-3
CDR3aa: CASSDDRGRGTGELFF
CDR3nt: TGTGCCAGCAGTGACGACAGGGGGCGCGGCACCGGGGAGCTGTTTTTT

j_gene: TRBJ2-1
abundance: once
d_gene: TRBD2
v_gene: TRBV11-3
CDR3aa: CASSLGLAGGEQFF
CDR3nt: TGTGCCAGCAGCTTAGGGCTAGCGGGAGGGGAGCAGTTCTTC

j_gene: TRBJ2-1
abundance: NA
d_gene: NA
v_gene: TRBV7-9
CDR3aa: CAINRGSSSYNEQFF
CDR3nt: TGTGCCATCAACCGTGGGAGCAGCTCCTACAATGAGCAGTTCTTC

j_gene: TRBJ2-3
abundance: NA
d_gene: NA
v_gene: TRBV9
CDR3aa: CASSPSGASTDTQYF
CDR3nt: TGTGCCAGCAGCCCAAGCGGAGCTAGCACAGATACGCAGTATTTT

j_gene: TRBJ1-5
abundance: NA
d_gene: NA
v_gene: TRBV9
CDR3aa: CASSVSWTAGGPQHF
CDR3nt: TGTGCCAGCAGCGTGTCCTGGACCGCCGGGGGGCCCCAGCATTTT

j_gene: TRBJ2-1
abundance: NA
d_gene: TRBD2
v_gene: TRBV30
CDR3aa: CAWSVRGGEEGEQFF
CDR3nt: TGTGCCTGGAGTGTACGGGGGGGCGAGGAGGGTGAGCAGTTCTTC

j_gene: TRBJ2-2
abundance: NA
d_gene: TRBD1
v_gene: TRBV18
CDR3aa: CASSPPRDRAHPGELFF
CDR3nt: TGTGCCAGCTCACCGCCCCGGGACAGGGCGCACCCCGGGGAGCTGTTTTTT

j_gene: TRBJ2-7
abundance: NA
d_gene: TRBD2
v_gene: TRBV9
CDR3aa: CASSVRAGGPYEQYF
CDR3nt: TGTGCCAGCAGCGTTAGAGCGGGGGGGCCCTACGAGCAGTACTTC

j_gene: TRBJ2-7
abundance: once
d_gene: TRBD2
v_gene: TRBV6-5
CDR3aa: CASSRGRGAYEQYF
CDR3nt: TGTGCCAGCAGTCGCGGGAGGGGGGCCTACGAGCAGTACTTC

j_gene: TRBJ1-1
abundance: once
d_gene: TRBD1
v_gene: TRBV25-1
CDR3aa: CASSEGTATEAFF
CDR3nt: TGTGCCAGTAGTGAAGGGACAGCCACTGAAGCTTTCTTT

j_gene: TRBJ2-3
abundance: NA
d_gene: TRBD2
v_gene: TRBV5-1
CDR3aa: CASSLGPLAGFTDTQYF
CDR3nt: TGCGCCAGCAGCTTGGGCCCACTAGCGGGGTTCACAGATACGCAGTATTTT

j_gene: TRBJ1-5
abundance: NA
d_gene: TRBD1
v_gene: TRBV6-7
CDR3aa: CASSYPGQGNQPQHF
CDR3nt: TGTGCCAGCAGTTACCCGGGACAGGGGAATCAGCCCCAGCATTTT

j_gene: TRBJ1-2
abundance: NA
d_gene: TRBD1
v_gene: TRBV7-2
CDR3aa: CASSASGGSGYTF
CDR3nt: TGTGCCAGCAGCGCCTCAGGGGGAAGTGGCTACACCTTC

j_gene: TRBJ1-1
abundance: once
d_gene: TRBD1
v_gene: TRBV7-9
CDR3aa: CASSGDRLGENTEAFF
CDR3nt: TGTGCCAGCAGCGGGGACAGACTTGGCGAGAACACTGAAGCTTTCTTT

j_gene: TRBJ2-3
abundance: NA
d_gene: TRBD2
v_gene: TRBV13
CDR3aa: CASSLSGLAAHTQYF
CDR3nt: TGTGCCAGCAGCTTATCGGGACTAGCGGCTCATACGCAGTATTTT

j_gene: TRBJ2-3
abundance: NA
d_gene: TRBD2
v_gene: TRBV19
CDR3aa: CASSKGLAGYTDTQYF
CDR3nt: TGTGCCAGTAGTAAGGGACTAGCGGGGTACACAGATACGCAGTATTTT

j_gene: TRBJ2-4
abundance: NA
d_gene: NA
v_gene: TRBV12-3/TRBV12-4
CDR3aa: CASGPGNIQYF
CDR3nt: TGTGCCAGCGGCCCGGGGAACATTCAGTACTTC

j_gene: TRBJ2-2
abundance: NA
d_gene: TRBD1
v_gene: TRBV18
CDR3aa: CASSPPPGQDYTGELFF
CDR3nt: TGTGCCAGCTCACCACCGCCGGGACAGGACTACACCGGGGAGCTGTTTTTT

j_gene: TRBJ1-1
abundance: NA
d_gene: NA
v_gene: TRBV5-1
CDR3aa: CASSLDGQRNTEAFF
CDR3nt: TGCGCCAGCAGCTTGGATGGACAGCGGAACACTGAAGCTTTCTTT

j_gene: TRBJ1-1
abundance: few
d_gene: TRBD1
v_gene: TRBV24-1
CDR3aa: CATSRTGNTEAFF
CDR3nt: TGTGCCACCAGCCGGACAGGAAACACTGAAGCTTTCTTT

j_gene: TRBJ2-5
abundance: NA
d_gene: TRBD2
v_gene: TRBV2
CDR3aa: CASSRQGLAGGGETQYF
CDR3nt: TGTGCCAGCAGCCGCCAGGGACTAGCGGGGGGGGGAGAGACCCAGTACTTC

j_gene: TRBJ2-5
abundance: NA
d_gene: NA
v_gene: TRBV5-1
CDR3aa: CASSWRGGTQYF
CDR3nt: TGCGCCAGCAGCTGGCGAGGGGGGACCCAGTACTTC

j_gene: TRBJ2-1
abundance: NA
d_gene: TRBD1
v_gene: TRBV5-4
CDR3aa: CASSLSKTGNNEQFF
CDR3nt: TGTGCCAGCAGCTTGTCAAAGACAGGGAACAATGAGCAGTTCTTC